This T cell receptor beta chain was captured by sequencing in a study of T cell responses to AZD1222 COVID-19 vaccine. With respect to this clone: As yet, its antigen is unknown.

Broader study findings: It should be noted that donors were predominantly white British and more often female, and clonal diversity was possibly underestimated.

Sequencing used immunoSEQ multiplex PCR; TCRdb keeps in-frame clones, though not all of them. This sample has about 85,000 clones, with roughly nine tenths found just once. The source was peripheral blood, collected on day 0 of AZD1222 vaccination. The source is an adult in good health.

The CDR3, as DNA: TGTGCCAGCAACTCCCGGGACAGGGGTGGGAATGAGCAGTTCTTC. Protein sequence: CASNSRDRGGNEQFF. The chain carries TRBV28 and TRBJ2-1; 10 bases align to TRBD1. V trimming: 7 bases; J trimming: 7 bases; junction bases outside the gene matches: 10. The CDR3 loop spans 15 amino acids. Germline assignment: CDR1 MDHEN and CDR2 SYDVKM. Complete variable domain (other parts from reference TRBV28 and TRBJ2-1): DVKVTQSSRYLVKRTGEKVFLECVQDMDHENMFWYRQDPGLGLRLIYFSYDVKMKEKGDIPEGYSVSREKKERFSLILESASTNQTSMYLCASNSRDRGGNEQFFGPGTRLTVL.